The rows below give T cell receptor beta chains drawn from one sample of a study of T cell repertoires in cytomegalovirus infection. TCRdb passed the reads through MiXCR, listing each CDR3 protein once. The profile shows roughly 720,000 distinct CDR3 sequences, less than 40% of them singletons. The source material was PBMCs. These receptors all stem from a human donor in good health (CMV status not recorded). Some clones in this sample may be carry-over from other donors' samples. Each CDR3 is given with its conserved first and last residue. The D gene is left open where the match is weak. The size entry is marked missing in some rows and otherwise reads once, few, many or a size class.

cdr3_aa cdr3_nt j_call clone_size d_call v_call
CAIGQGGNTIYF TGTGCCATAGGACAGGGAGGAAACACCATATATTTT TRBJ1-3 few TRBD1 TRBV10-3
CSSPGGASTDTQYF TGCAGCTCCCCGGGTGGGGCGAGCACAGATACGCAGTATTTT TRBJ2-3 - - TRBV29-1
CASRFSGVAANVLTF TGTGCCAGCAGATTCTCGGGAGTAGCTGCCAACGTCCTGACTTTC TRBJ2-6 - - TRBV28
CAGMPSSRGQETQYF TGTGCCGGCATGCCCTCCTCAAGGGGCCAAGAGACCCAGTACTTC TRBJ2-5 - - TRBV7-8
CASSPLQANTEAFF TGTGCCAGCAGTCCCCTACAAGCGAACACTGAAGCTTTCTTT TRBJ1-1 few - TRBV6-2/TRBV6-3
CASSLEVAGRGEAFF TGCGCCAGCAGCTTGGAGGTTGCGGGGCGAGGTGAAGCTTTCTTT TRBJ1-1 - - TRBV5-1
CASRRGGGQPQHF TGTGCCAGCAGGCGGGGGGGAGGGCAGCCCCAGCATTTT TRBJ1-5 - - TRBV6-5
CASRTIGGGSMNTEAFF TGTGCCAGCAGAACGATTGGGGGGGGCAGTATGAACACTGAAGCTTTCTTT TRBJ1-1 - - TRBV28
CASSDDRAVHIQYF TGTGCCAGCAGCGATGACAGGGCCGTTCACATTCAGTACTTC TRBJ2-4 - TRBD1 TRBV7-4
CASSLGAQPQHF TGTGCCAGCAGCTTAGGTGCCCAGCCCCAGCATTTT TRBJ1-5 many - TRBV7-2
CASSPSEYSNQPQHF TGTGCCAGCAGCCCCTCAGAGTATAGCAATCAGCCCCAGCATTTT TRBJ1-5 many - TRBV7-2
CSVRAFRLDTQYF TGCAGTGTCAGGGCGTTTCGCTTAGATACGCAGTATTTT TRBJ2-3 - - TRBV20-1
CASSLTTDTGKRYF TGTGCCAGCAGCTTAACCACCGACACGGGAAAACGGTACTTC TRBJ2-7 - - TRBV7-9
CASSERGIGNYGYTF TGTGCCAGCAGCGAAAGGGGGATTGGGAACTATGGCTACACCTTC TRBJ1-2 few - TRBV9
CASSRHASTGELFF TGTGCCAGCAGTCGGCACGCGTCAACCGGGGAGCTGTTTTTT TRBJ2-2 - - TRBV7-2
CASKNGTGGDYGYTF TGTGCCAGCAAGAACGGGACAGGGGGAGACTATGGCTACACCTTC TRBJ1-2 once TRBD1 TRBV6-2/TRBV6-3
CASSDRARETQYF TGTGCCAGCAGTGACAGGGCCCGAGAGACCCAGTACTTC TRBJ2-5 few - TRBV6-1
CSAQTGSPTSPLHF TGCAGTGCCCAGACCGGGTCCCCAACTTCACCCCTCCACTTT TRBJ1-6 - - TRBV20-1
CASSPLGAGLVNEQFF TGTGCCAGCAGCCCCCTAGGCGCGGGATTAGTCAATGAGCAGTTCTTC TRBJ2-1 few - TRBV12-3/TRBV12-4
CSVMSREKLFF TGCAGCGTGATGAGTCGTGAAAAACTGTTTTTT TRBJ1-4 - - TRBV29-1
CASSFGLGAGGADTDTQYF TGTGCCAGCAGTTTTGGGTTGGGGGCAGGGGGTGCGGATACAGATACGCAGTATTTT TRBJ2-3 - TRBD1 TRBV12-3/TRBV12-4
CASSYPTKGSNQPQHF TGTGCCAGCAGTTACCCGACGAAGGGAAGCAATCAGCCCCAGCATTTT TRBJ1-5 few - TRBV6-2/TRBV6-3
CASVDRNNQPQHF TGTGCCAGCGTGGACAGAAATAATCAGCCCCAGCATTTT TRBJ1-5 - - TRBV19
CASNEAGGPDTQYF TGTGCCAGCAATGAGGCGGGAGGGCCAGATACGCAGTATTTT TRBJ2-3 - TRBD2 TRBV5-4
CASSSSTGVWDYGYTF TGTGCCAGCAGCTCGTCTACAGGGGTGTGGGACTATGGCTACACCTTC TRBJ1-2 many TRBD1 TRBV7-8
CASSLAGRIYNEQFF TGTGCCAGCAGTTTAGCGGGTAGGATTTACAATGAGCAGTTCTTC TRBJ2-1 - TRBD2 TRBV9
CASSSGPSSYEQYF TGTGCCAGCAGCTCCGGACCCAGCTCCTACGAGCAGTACTTC TRBJ2-7 - - TRBV7-3
CASSSPSGLHGYTF TGTGCCAGCAGTTCCCCATCAGGACTACATGGCTACACCTTC TRBJ1-2 - - TRBV27
CSAERAGGYNEQFF TGCAGTGCCGAGAGGGCGGGAGGGTACAATGAGCAGTTCTTC TRBJ2-1 few TRBD2 TRBV20-1
CASKLGTSGRVHEQFF TGTGCCAGCAAACTTGGGACTAGCGGGAGGGTCCATGAGCAGTTCTTC TRBJ2-1 many TRBD2 TRBV6-2/TRBV6-3
CASSTLGQGAQETQYF TGTGCCAGTAGTACTCTGGGACAGGGGGCCCAAGAGACCCAGTACTTC TRBJ2-5 few TRBD1 TRBV19
CSVGGGVLYEQYF TGCAGCGTAGGAGGGGGCGTACTCTACGAGCAGTACTTC TRBJ2-7 - - TRBV29-1
CAISDQYNSPLHF TGTGCCATCAGTGATCAGTACAATTCACCCCTCCACTTT TRBJ1-6 few - TRBV10-3
CASSLSGTSGRAWNEQFF TGTGCCAGCAGCTTATCAGGGACTAGCGGGAGGGCCTGGAATGAGCAGTTCTTC TRBJ2-1 many TRBD2 TRBV7-8
CASSRGGASEAFF TGTGCCAGCAGTAGAGGGGGCGCGTCTGAAGCTTTCTTT TRBJ1-1 - TRBD1 TRBV27
CASSQEAGGGELFF TGCGCCAGCAGCCAAGAGGCGGGGGGCGGGGAGCTGTTTTTT TRBJ2-2 - TRBD2 TRBV4-1
CASSVGRAYEQYF TGTGCCAGCAGTGTTGGACGGGCCTACGAGCAGTACTTC TRBJ2-7 many - TRBV7-2
CAIAPGQDNSPLHF TGTGCCATCGCTCCGGGACAGGATAATTCACCCCTCCACTTT TRBJ1-6 - TRBD1 TRBV10-3
CASSYSDEKLFF TGTGCCAGCAGTTACTCAGATGAAAAACTGTTTTTT TRBJ1-4 - - TRBV6-6
CSARGDRGHEQYF TGCAGTGCTAGGGGTGACAGGGGCCACGAGCAGTACTTC TRBJ2-7 - TRBD1 TRBV20-1
CSARDPSGRANEQFF TGCAGTGCTAGAGATCCTAGCGGGAGGGCCAATGAGCAGTTCTTC TRBJ2-1 - TRBD2 TRBV20-1
CASSRSDRSKRSGANVLTF TGTGCCAGCAGCCGAAGTGACAGGAGCAAGCGCTCTGGGGCCAACGTCCTGACTTTC TRBJ2-6 - - TRBV7-9
CASSGKGEPEEQFF TGTGCCAGCAGCGGAAAAGGGGAGCCGGAGGAGCAGTTCTTC TRBJ2-1 few - TRBV7-8
CASRRDPLNTEAFF TGTGCCTCTCGAAGGGATCCCTTGAACACTGAAGCTTTCTTT TRBJ1-1 few - TRBV19
CSAKETGTGAEAFF TGCAGTGCGAAAGAAACCGGGACAGGGGCTGAAGCTTTCTTT TRBJ1-1 - TRBD1 TRBV20-1
CASTEGGVTEAFF TGTGCCAGTACCGAGGGGGGTGTCACTGAAGCTTTCTTT TRBJ1-1 - - TRBV19
CASSLGLDSEQFF TGTGCCAGCAGCTTAGGACTAGACAGTGAGCAGTTCTTC TRBJ2-1 few - TRBV11-3
CASSYSIAGVYNEQFF TGTGCCAGCAGTTACTCGATAGCGGGAGTCTACAATGAGCAGTTCTTC TRBJ2-1 few TRBD2 TRBV6-5
CAISESLREKLFF TGTGCCATCAGTGAGTCGTTAAGGGAAAAACTGTTTTTT TRBJ1-4 few - TRBV10-3
CASRADPNSGNTIYF TGTGCCAGCAGAGCCGACCCTAACTCTGGAAACACCATATATTTT TRBJ1-3 - - TRBV7-2
CASSLGGVRGYTF TGTGCCAGCAGCCTCGGGGGTGTCCGTGGCTACACCTTC TRBJ1-2 few - TRBV5-6
CASSLGAVGEGYTF TGTGCCAGCAGCTTAGGGGCGGTCGGGGAAGGCTACACCTTC TRBJ1-2 once - TRBV7-4
CASSLATSGSAKNIQYF TGTGCCAGCAGTTTAGCGACTAGCGGGTCTGCCAAAAACATTCAGTACTTC TRBJ2-4 few TRBD2 TRBV27
CASRSGTGNTDTQYF TGCGCCAGCAGATCCGGGACAGGGAACACAGATACGCAGTATTTT TRBJ2-3 - TRBD1 TRBV5-1
CASSWSGQGSTYEQYF TGTGCCAGCAGCTGGTCCGGACAGGGGAGTACCTACGAGCAGTACTTC TRBJ2-7 few TRBD1 TRBV11-2